The subject of this entry is one TCR beta chain. V was pared by 1 base and J by 6 bases, with 10 bases between. The length of the CDR3 is 13 residues. The germline CDR1 and CDR2 sequences are LGHNA and YSLEER. The record originates from a study of spatial heterogeneity in lung cancer. Time point: sample taken at primary tumor resection. Whole RNA obtained from tumor, nontumor lung or frozen PBMC underwent sequencing without sorting. From the 5' RACE reads, TCRdb called clonotypes with MiXCR, one entry per CDR3 protein. The sample carries around 92,000 distinct CDR3 sequences, approximately 12% recorded once.

Sample: PBMCs, taken at surgery. The clonotype originates from a male donor with early-stage non-small cell lung cancer. The V call is TRBV4-3, the J call TRBJ2-7, with a tentative D call TRBD1 (6 bases). CDR3 in DNA: TGCGCCAGCAGCCAAGTTCAGGGGCGCGAGCAGTACTTC. The encoded protein is CASSQVQGREQYF.